This section outlines one TCR beta chain sequence together with its context. The sample comes from a study of T cells after yellow fever vaccination. Study as a whole: Fractions of low cell number were prepared using SMART-Seq v4 Ultra Low Input.

A 5'RACE template-switching step, the method used to make TCR cDNA, added a universal primer site and UMIs. TCRdb re-analysed the 5' RACE reads in MiXCR, keeping a single row per CDR3 protein. The data contain approximately 300,000 distinct CDR3 sequences, approximately 7% of them singletons. The sequencing here drew on PBMCs, taken around 45 days after the first yellow fever vaccination. The source of this sequence is a man aged 18-30 years who received the YFV17D yellow fever vaccine.

CDR3 DNA: TGTGCCAGCAGCCCAAGGGTAGGCCCCCGTTTAAGGAACACTGAAGCTTTCTTT. Amino acid sequence: CASSPRVGPRLRNTEAFF. The chain is built from TRBV11-2 and TRBJ1-1; D gene uncertain. Trimming cost V 5 bases and J 1 base, with 23 bases left between them. Germline V CDR1 and CDR2: SGHAT, FQNNGV. The CDR3 totals 18 residues. Complete variable domain (other parts from reference TRBV11-2 and TRBJ1-1): EAGVAQSPRYKIIEKRQSVAFWCNPISGHATLYWYQQILGQGPKLLIQFQNNGVVDDSQLPKDRFSAERLKGVDSTLKIQPAKLEDSAVYLCASSPRVGPRLRNTEAFFGQGTRLTVV.